The present T cell receptor (beta chain) was sequenced within a study of STAT5B mutations in CD4+ large granular lymphocyte leukemia. Broader study findings: No patients shared main leukemic clonotypes, though less than 30% appeared at low frequency elsewhere. Compared with healthy controls (2/35), patient top clones favored TRBV06 (8/27).

The CDR3 runs 18 residues. J was trimmed by 1 base and V by 1 base; bases with no gene match: 6. Per germline, CDR1 SGHVS and CDR2 FQNEAQ. Profiled with immunoSEQ multiplex PCR; TCRdb holds only in-frame clones, not every one. The table shows under 35,000 clones, with 71% occurring only once. As concerns this clone: Its matching antigen is unknown.

This chain links TRBV7-8 with TRBJ2-1, with 11 bases that match TRBD2. This clonotype was sampled from a human donor in good health. The sequencing input was CD4+ T cells from blood buffy coats. CDR3 nucleotides: TGTGCCAGCAGCTTAGTAGCGGGGGGGCCGAGGTCCTACAATGAGCAGTTCTTC. Encoded protein: CASSLVAGGPRSYNEQFF.